Following are 3 T cell receptor beta chains from one sample sequenced in a study of cytomegalovirus exposure and HLA in healthy donors. In the PCR, 60 Vbeta and 13 Jbeta primers were used. The repertoire was sequenced with immunoSEQ multiplex PCR; TCRdb's copy has only in-frame clones and lacks some. Of about 120,000 clones in the sample, around 86% were seen once. The sequenced material came from PBMCs. Receptors were obtained from a man aged 25-40 years in good health and CMV-seronegative.

This clone is a singleton in its sample. The CDR3 loop reads CASSLGTGLTYEQYF. As DNA, the CDR3 is TGTGCCAGCAGTCTCGGGACAGGGTTAACCTACGAGCAGTACTTC. This chain joins TRBV7-2 and TRBJ2-7; 9 bases map to TRBD1. CDR3 length: 15 amino acids. The germline CDR1 and CDR2 sequences are SGHTA and FQGNSA. After removal of 6 bases from V and 2 bases from J, the junction contained 8 bases not matched to a gene.

V usage is TRBV5-1 and J usage is TRBJ2-5; possibly TRBD2 for D (6 bases). The J call is in doubt because the DNA end fits TRBJ2-7 better. This CDR3 is built from 15 residues. Looked up from germline, CDR1 is SGHRS and CDR2 is YFSETQ. The CDR3 bases are TGCGCCAGCAGCTTGGGCGGGAACCCCTCCTACGAGCAGTACTTC. Protein: CASSLGGNPSYEQYF.

In this sample, this clone turned up a few times. The V call is TRBV7-9, the J call TRBJ1-6; D perhaps matches TRBD1 (5 bases). This CDR3 is 15 amino acids long. V lost 3 bases to trimming and J lost 10 bases, with 16 bases between them. Germline-derived CDR1 and CDR2 are SEHNR and FQNEAQ (reference sequence). The CDR3 sequence is CASSFTRQLASPLHF. DNA of the CDR3: TGTGCCAGCAGCTTCACTCGACAGCTTGCGTCACCCCTCCACTTT.